Listed below are T cell receptor beta chains from one sample, sequenced in a study of memory CD4+ T cells and cytomegalovirus serostatus. Generated by immunoSEQ multiplex PCR, the TCRdb table keeps only in-frame clones and is missing some. The sample shows 45,000 to 60,000 clones, about 74% of them seen only once. What was sequenced was memory CD4+ T cells from blood. These receptors all stem from an adult in good health and CMV-seropositive. The CDR3 runs from the conserved cysteine through the conserved F or W. D genes are given only for firm matches. Rows may omit the clone size; those that give it use once, few, many or a size class.

CDR3nt,CDR3aa,j_gene,len,abundance,d_gene,v_gene
TGTGCCAGCAGCAGTACCGGGGGCCATTCACCCCTCCACTTT,CASSSTGGHSPLHF,TRBJ1-6,14,.,.,TRBV7-2
TGTGCCAGCAGTTCCGGACGGTCGAACACTGAAGCTTTCTTT,CASSSGRSNTEAFF,TRBJ1-1,14,.,.,TRBV6-5
TGCGCCAGCAGCTCAGCGGGGGGACTGTACCAAGAGACCCAGTACTTC,CASSSAGGLYQETQYF,TRBJ2-5,16,.,TRBD2,TRBV5-1
TGCAGCGTTGAACCAGGGGAGGGCGGGGAGCTGTTTTTT,CSVEPGEGGELFF,TRBJ2-2,13,.,.,TRBV29-1
TGTGCCAGCTCACCGACAGGGGTCAATAGCAATGAGCAGTTCTTC,CASSPTGVNSNEQFF,TRBJ2-1,15,.,TRBD1,TRBV18
TGCGCCAGCAGCTTGGTTGCAGGAGGGACTAATGAAAAACTGTTTTTT,CASSLVAGGTNEKLFF,TRBJ1-4,16,.,.,TRBV5-1
TGTGCCATCAGTGTTACCGGAGCTAACTATGGCTACACCTTC,CAISVTGANYGYTF,TRBJ1-2,14,.,.,TRBV10-3
TGTGCCAGCAGCTTAGTGACGGCAAACACTGAAGCTTTCTTT,CASSLVTANTEAFF,TRBJ1-1,14,.,.,TRBV7-2
TGTGCCAGCAGCCAAGGTTGGGGACAGGTCACAGATACGCAGTATTTT,CASSQGWGQVTDTQYF,TRBJ2-3,16,.,TRBD1,TRBV14
TGTGCCAGCAGTCCCCCACCAGGGTGGCGCGAGCAGTACTTC,CASSPPPGWREQYF,TRBJ2-7,14,.,.,TRBV6-1
TGCAGCGCCCGGGGGGGCCAAGAGACCCAGTACTTC,CSARGGQETQYF,TRBJ2-5,12,.,TRBD2,TRBV29-1
TGCGCCAGCAGCGACGAGAGGGGGTCAGATACGCAGTATTTT,CASSDERGSDTQYF,TRBJ2-3,14,.,.,TRBV4-3
TGTGCCAGCAGTTCGGACAGGGATGGTGGCTACACCTTC,CASSSDRDGGYTF,TRBJ1-2,13,.,TRBD1,TRBV6-4
TGTGCCACCAGCAGAGAGGGATACTCTGGAAACACCATATATTTT,CATSREGYSGNTIYF,TRBJ1-3,15,few,.,TRBV15
TGTGCCAGCAGTGAACTTGAGGGACTGCTAGGGCCCCAGCATTTT,CASSELEGLLGPQHF,TRBJ1-5,15,.,.,TRBV6-1
TGTGCCAGCAGCTTTTCACAGGACAACTCCTACGAGCAGTACTTC,CASSFSQDNSYEQYF,TRBJ2-7,15,once,.,TRBV7-9
TGTGCCAGCAGCTCGTACGGGGTTTCTGGAAACACCATATATTTT,CASSSYGVSGNTIYF,TRBJ1-3,15,.,.,TRBV11-2
TGTGCCAGCAGCGTAGTAGGGACAGACGACAATGAGCAGTTCTTC,CASSVVGTDDNEQFF,TRBJ2-1,15,.,TRBD1,TRBV9
TGTGCCAGCAGCATTAGGGGCGACACAGATACGCAGTATTTT,CASSIRGDTDTQYF,TRBJ2-3,14,.,.,TRBV5-8
TGTGCCAGCAGCCGGAACTCCGGGGGCGCGAGCACTGAAGCTTTCTTT,CASSRNSGGASTEAFF,TRBJ1-1,16,.,.,TRBV4-2